This section outlines one T cell receptor beta chain sequence together with its context. What antigen it recognizes has not been identified. No quality values exist for individual bases; no much larger clone is one base distant. This record belongs to a study of blood T cell repertoires in COVID-19 (dated by TCRdb to about 2020). As for the study more broadly: Samples covering the acute and convalescent phases of COVID-19 were provided by collaborators in the United States, Italy and Spain. The prospective study material was composed of cDNA or gDNA derived from T cells, B-cell-depleted T cells, or PBMCs. The dataset comprised deeply sampled blood TCRbeta repertoires from subjects exposed to, actively infected with, or recovered from COVID-19. The repertoires were released in a freely available public database intended as a resource for research on the immune response to SARS-CoV-2. The samples were drawn from two sources: the first 160 participants of the ongoing ImmuneRACE study, and approximately 1,300 subjects contributed by 6 global collaborators. A de-identified subject ID, COVID-19 status, age in years and sex were almost always included in the sample metadata. Where available, HLA class I and class II types were taken from metadata supplied by the sample provider and were not determined by assay-based typing.

The immunoSEQ Assay, a bias-controlled multiplex PCR, was used to amplify TCRbeta CDR3 regions from genomic DNA. Turning to the authors' computational methods: The number of nucleated cells in each sample was estimated from the amplification of reference gene primers within the assay. To quantify the absolute abundance of each unique TCRbeta CDR3 rearrangement, sequence reads were collapsed and filtered. For each sample, productive Simpson clonality was calculated by taking the square root of Simpson's diversity index across productive rearrangements. What TCRdb holds here is the immuneACCESS table cut down to in-frame rearrangements. Part of the clones is not present; checked against another copy, under half of the missing clones reflect an unresolved V gene, and the others are unexplained. From that table come the V and J calls and clone size; the DNA was used to work out D and trimming. The sample table contains a few hundred thousand clones; only one count was recorded for roughly nine tenths of them. The ten top clones hold 10% to 13% of the sample.

CDR3 length: 11 amino acids, cysteine to phenylalanine. Only the CDR3 region is kept as DNA, spanning 33 bases read in frame from base 1. What the study reported, not specific to this receptor: The quantity of clinical and demographic metadata differed by source and by participant and was supplied without curation.

One collaborating source in Seattle enrolled patients during active infection and followed them longitudinally through the course of disease. Whole blood was collected in K2EDTA tubes by collaborating institutions according to the institutions' own protocols. For TCRbeta analysis, collaborators shipped samples as frozen whole blood, isolated PBMCs, or DNA extracted from either of those sample types. This receptor was obtained from a woman aged 50 to 60 with COVID-19, enrolled during active disease. The chain couples TRBV12-3 or TRBV12-4 to TRBJ2-1; the D region possibly corresponds to TRBD1 (6 bases align). The material sequenced was peripheral blood. The CDR3 in this case is CSDQGYNEQFF. The base sequence is TGTTCCGACCAGGGGTACAATGAGCAGTTCTTC.